The sequence of this T cell receptor (beta chain) was determined in a study of T cell repertoires in cytomegalovirus infection. TCRdb re-called the reads with MiXCR, one entry per CDR3 protein. The table records roughly 720,000 distinct CDR3 sequences, 35% of them present only once. The germline V gene has CDR1 MNHEY and CDR2 SMNVEV (reference sequence). The CDR3 spans 13 residues. V dropped 7 bases and J dropped 7 bases, with 16 bases sitting between them. The source material was PBMCs. The sequence derives from a human donor in good health (CMV status not recorded). Some clones in this sample may be carry-over from other donors' samples. The J gene is TRBJ1-1, the V gene TRBV27; no clear D. The CDR3 reads CASTAKWVGEAFF. In DNA form, the CDR3 reads TGTGCCAGCACCGCAAAGTGGGTTGGTGAAGCTTTCTTT.